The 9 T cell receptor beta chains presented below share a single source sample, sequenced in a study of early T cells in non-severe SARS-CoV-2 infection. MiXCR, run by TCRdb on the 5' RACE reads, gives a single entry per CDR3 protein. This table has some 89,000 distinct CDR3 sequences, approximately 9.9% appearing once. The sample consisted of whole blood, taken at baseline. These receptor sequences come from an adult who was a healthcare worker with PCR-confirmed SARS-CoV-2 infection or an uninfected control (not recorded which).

CDR3 nucleotide sequence: TGTGCCAGCAGTTACCAGGGATTTAGCACAGATACGCAGTATTTT. Amino acid sequence: CASSYQGFSTDTQYF. The rearrangement uses TRBV6-2 or TRBV6-3 and TRBJ2-3; D perhaps matches TRBD1 (5 bases). Germline V lookup: CDR1 MNHEY, CDR2 SVGEGT. This CDR3 has 15 residues. Trimming took 2 bases from V and 0 from J, leaving 9 bases between them.

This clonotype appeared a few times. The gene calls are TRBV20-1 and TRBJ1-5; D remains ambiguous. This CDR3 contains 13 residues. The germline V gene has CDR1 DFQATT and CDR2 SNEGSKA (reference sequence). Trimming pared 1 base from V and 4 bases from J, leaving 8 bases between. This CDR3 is CSARGLPNQPQHF. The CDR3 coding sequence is TGCAGTGCTAGAGGACTGCCGAATCAGCCCCAGCATTTT.

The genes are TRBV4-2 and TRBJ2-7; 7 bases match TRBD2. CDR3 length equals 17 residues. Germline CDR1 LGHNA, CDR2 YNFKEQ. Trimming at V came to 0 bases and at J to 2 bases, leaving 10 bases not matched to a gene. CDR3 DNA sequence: TGTGCCAGCAGCCAAGATCCCAAGCTAGCGGACCCCTACGAGCAGTACTTC. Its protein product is CASSQDPKLADPYEQYF.

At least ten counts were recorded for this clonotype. The CDR3 nucleotides read TGTGCCAGCAGTGTTCAGAAGGCGGTGAGCGAGCAGTACTTC. Amino acid sequence: CASSVQKAVSEQYF. The chain recombines TRBV2 with TRBJ2-7, with no clear D. Germline CDR1 is SNHLY and CDR2 is FYNNEI. The CDR3 has 14 residues. V was shortened by 4 bases and J by 6 bases, with 16 bases between the two germline ends.

As DNA, the CDR3 is TGTGCCACGGAGTCCCCGGGCTCCTCCTACGAGCAGTACTTC. It specifies CATESPGSSYEQYF. The chain links TRBV10-3 to TRBJ2-7; D gene ambiguous. The CDR3 sequence is 14 residues long. Germline V lookup: CDR1 ENHRY, CDR2 SYGVKD. Deletions cut 10 bases from V and 0 bases from J, with 16 bases between.

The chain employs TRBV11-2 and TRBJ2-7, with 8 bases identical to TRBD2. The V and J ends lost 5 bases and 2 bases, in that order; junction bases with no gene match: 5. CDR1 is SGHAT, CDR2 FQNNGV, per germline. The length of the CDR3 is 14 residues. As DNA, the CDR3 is TGTGCCAGCAGCCTCGGGACTAGAGCCTACGAGCAGTACTTC. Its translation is CASSLGTRAYEQYF.

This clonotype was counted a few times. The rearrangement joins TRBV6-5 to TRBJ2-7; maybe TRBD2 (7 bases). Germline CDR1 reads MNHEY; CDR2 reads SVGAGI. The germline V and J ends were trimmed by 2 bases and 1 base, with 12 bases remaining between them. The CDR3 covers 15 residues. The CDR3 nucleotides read TGTGCCAGCAGTTACGGGGGGGGCGCTTCCTACGAGCAGTACTTC. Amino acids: CASSYGGGASYEQYF.

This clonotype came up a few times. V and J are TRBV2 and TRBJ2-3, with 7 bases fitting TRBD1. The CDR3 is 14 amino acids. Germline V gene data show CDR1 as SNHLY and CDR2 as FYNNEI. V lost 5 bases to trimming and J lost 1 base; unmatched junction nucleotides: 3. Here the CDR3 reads CASSRDSGTDTQYF. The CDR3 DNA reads TGTGCCAGCAGTAGGGACAGCGGCACAGATACGCAGTATTTT.

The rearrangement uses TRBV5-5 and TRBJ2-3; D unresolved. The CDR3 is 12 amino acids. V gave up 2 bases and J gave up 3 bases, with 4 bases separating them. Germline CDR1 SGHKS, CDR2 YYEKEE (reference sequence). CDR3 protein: CASSFETDTQYF. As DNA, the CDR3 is TGTGCCAGCAGCTTTGAGACAGATACGCAGTATTTT.